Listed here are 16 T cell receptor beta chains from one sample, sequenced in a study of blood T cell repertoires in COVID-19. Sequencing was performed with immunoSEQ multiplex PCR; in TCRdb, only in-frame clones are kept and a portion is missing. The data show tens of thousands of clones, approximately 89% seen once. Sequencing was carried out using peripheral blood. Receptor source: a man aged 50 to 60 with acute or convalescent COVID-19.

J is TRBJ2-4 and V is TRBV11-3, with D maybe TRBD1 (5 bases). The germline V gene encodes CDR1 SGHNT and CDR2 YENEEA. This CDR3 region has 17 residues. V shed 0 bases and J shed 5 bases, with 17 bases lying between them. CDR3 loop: CASSLDHRHQGENIQYF. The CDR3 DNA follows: TGTGCCAGCAGCTTAGACCACAGGCACCAAGGAGAAAACATTCAGTACTTC.

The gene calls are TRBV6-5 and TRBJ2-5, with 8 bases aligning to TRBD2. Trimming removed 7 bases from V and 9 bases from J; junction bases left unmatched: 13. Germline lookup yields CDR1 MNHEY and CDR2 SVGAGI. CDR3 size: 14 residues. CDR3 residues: CASTKGLPGGAQYF. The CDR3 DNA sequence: TGTGCCAGCACCAAAGGGCTCCCCGGGGGGGCCCAGTACTTC.

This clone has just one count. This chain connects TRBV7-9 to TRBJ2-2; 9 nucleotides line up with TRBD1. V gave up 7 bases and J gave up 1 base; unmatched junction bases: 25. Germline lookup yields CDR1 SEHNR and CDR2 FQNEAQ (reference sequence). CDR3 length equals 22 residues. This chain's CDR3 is CASTPPGQGWEIWSENTGELFF. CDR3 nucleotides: TGTGCCAGCACCCCCCCCGGACAGGGGTGGGAGATCTGGTCGGAGAACACCGGGGAGCTGTTTTTT.

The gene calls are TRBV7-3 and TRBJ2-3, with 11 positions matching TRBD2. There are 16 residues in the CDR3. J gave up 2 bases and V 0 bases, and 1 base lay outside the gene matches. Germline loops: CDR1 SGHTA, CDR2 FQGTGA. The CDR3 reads CASSLTSGGATDTQYF. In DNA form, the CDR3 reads TGTGCCAGCAGCTTAACTAGCGGGGGGGCCACAGATACGCAGTATTTT.

The CDR3 loop reads CASSSPGLPKQYV. DNA of the CDR3: TGTGCCAGCAGCTCGCCGGGACTACCAAAGCAGTACGTC. This rearrangement joins TRBV11-2 to TRBJ2-7; 7 bases align to TRBD2. With 4 bases clipped from V and 8 bases from J, the junction kept 8 bases outside the gene matches. The CDR3 spans 13 residues. The V gene's germline CDR1 is SGHAT and CDR2 FQNNGV.

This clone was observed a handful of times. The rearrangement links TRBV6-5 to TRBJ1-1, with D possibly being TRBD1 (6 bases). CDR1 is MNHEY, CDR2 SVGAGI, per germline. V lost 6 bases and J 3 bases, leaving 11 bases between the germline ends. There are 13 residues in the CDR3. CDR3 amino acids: CASRQGPHTEAFF. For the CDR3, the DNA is TGTGCCAGCAGACAGGGCCCACACACTGAAGCTTTCTTT.

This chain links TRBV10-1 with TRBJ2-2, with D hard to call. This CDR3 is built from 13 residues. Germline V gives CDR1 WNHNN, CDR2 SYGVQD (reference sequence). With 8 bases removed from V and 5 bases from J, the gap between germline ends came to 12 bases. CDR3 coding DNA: TGCGCCAGCTCGGAGTTAATGACCGGGGAGCTGTTTTTT. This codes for CASSELMTGELFF.

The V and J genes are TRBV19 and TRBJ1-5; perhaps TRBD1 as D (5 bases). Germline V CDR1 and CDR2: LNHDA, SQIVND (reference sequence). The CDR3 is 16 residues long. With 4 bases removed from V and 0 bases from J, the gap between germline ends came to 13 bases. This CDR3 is CASSTHQGYSNQPQHF. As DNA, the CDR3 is TGTGCCAGTAGTACCCATCAGGGTTATAGCAATCAGCCCCAGCATTTT.

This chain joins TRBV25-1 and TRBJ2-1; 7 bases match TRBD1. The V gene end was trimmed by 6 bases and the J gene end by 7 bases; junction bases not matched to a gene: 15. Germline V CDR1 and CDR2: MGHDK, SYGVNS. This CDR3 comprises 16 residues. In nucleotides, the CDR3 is TGTGCCAGCAGCGACACTGGACAGGCTGCTACTAATGAGCAGTTCTTC. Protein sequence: CASSDTGQAATNEQFF.

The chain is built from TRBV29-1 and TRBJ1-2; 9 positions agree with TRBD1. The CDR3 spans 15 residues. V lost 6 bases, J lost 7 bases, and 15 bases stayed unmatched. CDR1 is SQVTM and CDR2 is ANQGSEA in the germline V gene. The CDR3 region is CSVAQGATRLGGYTF. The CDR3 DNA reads TGCAGCGTAGCACAGGGGGCGACCCGGTTAGGTGGCTACACCTTC. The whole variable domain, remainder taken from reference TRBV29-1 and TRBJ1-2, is SAVISQKPSRDICQRGTSLTIQCQVDSQVTMMFWYRQQPGQSLTLIATANQGSEATYESGFVIDKFPISRPNLTFSTLTVSNMSPEDSSIYLCSVAQGATRLGGYTFGSGTRLTVV.

This CDR3 is CAWSAGISNYGYTF. The CDR3 nucleotides read TGTGCCTGGAGTGCAGGGATTTCTAACTATGGCTACACCTTC. The chain links TRBV30 to TRBJ1-2; the D gene is possibly TRBD1 (5 bases). Germline lookup yields CDR1 GTSNPN and CDR2 SVGIG (reference sequence). This CDR3 contains 14 residues. Between the trimmed V and J ends, which lost 1 base and 0 bases, there was a span of 9 bases.

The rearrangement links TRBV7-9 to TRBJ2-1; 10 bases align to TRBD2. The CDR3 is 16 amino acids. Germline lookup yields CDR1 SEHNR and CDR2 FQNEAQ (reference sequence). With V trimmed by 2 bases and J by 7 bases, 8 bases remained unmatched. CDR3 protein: CASSLKRLAGENEQFF. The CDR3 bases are TGTGCCAGCAGCTTAAAACGGCTAGCGGGGGAGAATGAGCAGTTCTTC.

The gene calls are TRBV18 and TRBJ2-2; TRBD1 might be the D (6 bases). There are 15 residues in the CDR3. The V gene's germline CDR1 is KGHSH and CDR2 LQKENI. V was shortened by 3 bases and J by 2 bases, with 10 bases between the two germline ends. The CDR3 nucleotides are TGTGCCAGCTCACCGGGACAACTAAACACCGGGGAGCTGTTTTTT. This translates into CASSPGQLNTGELFF.

CDR3 in DNA: TGTGCCAGCAGCCAACAGCCGGGACTAGCCAATGAGCAGTTCTTC. Protein sequence: CASSQQPGLANEQFF. The genes are TRBV28 and TRBJ2-1; 9 nucleotides align to TRBD2. Trimming at V came to 6 bases and at J to 6 bases, leaving 9 bases not matched to a gene. This CDR3 spans 15 amino acids. Germline-derived CDR1 and CDR2 are MDHEN and SYDVKM.

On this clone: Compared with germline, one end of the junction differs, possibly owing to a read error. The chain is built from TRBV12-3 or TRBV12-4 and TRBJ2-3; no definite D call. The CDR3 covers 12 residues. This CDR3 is CASSPTLGTSIF. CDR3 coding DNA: TGTGCCAGCAGTCCGACCTTGGGCACTTCAATTTTT.

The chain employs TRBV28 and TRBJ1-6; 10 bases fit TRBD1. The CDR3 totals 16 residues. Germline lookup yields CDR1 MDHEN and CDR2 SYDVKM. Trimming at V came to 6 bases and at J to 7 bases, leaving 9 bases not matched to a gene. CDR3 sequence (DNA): TGTGCCAGCAGGACCCCGGGACAGGGGAGAAATTCACCCCTCCACTTT. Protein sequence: CASRTPGQGRNSPLHF.